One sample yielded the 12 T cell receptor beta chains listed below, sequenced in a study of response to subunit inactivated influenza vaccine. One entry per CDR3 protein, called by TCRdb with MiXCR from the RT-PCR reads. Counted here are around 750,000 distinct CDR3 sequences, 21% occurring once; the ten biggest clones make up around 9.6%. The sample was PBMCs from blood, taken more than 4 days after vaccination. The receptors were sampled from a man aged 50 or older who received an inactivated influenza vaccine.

This CDR3 reads CAIGQGGETQYF. CDR3 DNA sequence: TGTGCCATCGGACAGGGAGGGGAGACCCAGTACTTC. The rearrangement joins TRBV10-3 to TRBJ2-5, with D possibly TRBD1 on 8 matching bases. Germline CDR1 and CDR2: ENHRY and SYGVKD. This CDR3 has 12 amino acids. V dropped 8 bases and J dropped 5 bases, with 12 bases sitting between them.

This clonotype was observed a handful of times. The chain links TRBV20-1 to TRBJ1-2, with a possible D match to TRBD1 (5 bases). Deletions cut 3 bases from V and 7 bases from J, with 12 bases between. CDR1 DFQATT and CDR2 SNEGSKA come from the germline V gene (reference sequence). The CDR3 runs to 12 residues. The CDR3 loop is CSASTGLLGYTF. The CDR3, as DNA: TGCAGTGCTAGTACGGGACTTCTTGGCTACACCTTC.

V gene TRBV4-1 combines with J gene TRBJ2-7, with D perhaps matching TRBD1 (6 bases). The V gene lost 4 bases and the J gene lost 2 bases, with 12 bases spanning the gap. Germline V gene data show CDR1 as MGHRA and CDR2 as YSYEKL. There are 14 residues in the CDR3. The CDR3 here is CASSPLQGTYEQYF. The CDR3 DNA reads TGCGCCAGCAGCCCCCTACAGGGAACCTACGAGCAGTACTTC.

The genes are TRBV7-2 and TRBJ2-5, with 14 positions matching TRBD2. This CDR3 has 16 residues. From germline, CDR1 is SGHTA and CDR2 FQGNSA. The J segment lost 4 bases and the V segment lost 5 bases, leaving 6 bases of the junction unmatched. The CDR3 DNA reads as TGTGCCAGCAGCACGGGACTAGCGGGAGTCTCAGAGACCCAGTACTTC. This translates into CASSTGLAGVSETQYF.

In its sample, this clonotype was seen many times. The CDR3 nucleotides are TGTGCCACCACCTCTGCCGGGACAGCTTCGTACTATGGCTACACCTTC. Its translation: CATTSAGTASYYGYTF. The chain recombines TRBV10-3 with TRBJ1-2; 7 positions match TRBD1. The CDR3 contains 16 residues. In germline, CDR1 is ENHRY, CDR2 SYGVKD. V lost 10 bases, J lost 3 bases, and 17 bases stayed unmatched.

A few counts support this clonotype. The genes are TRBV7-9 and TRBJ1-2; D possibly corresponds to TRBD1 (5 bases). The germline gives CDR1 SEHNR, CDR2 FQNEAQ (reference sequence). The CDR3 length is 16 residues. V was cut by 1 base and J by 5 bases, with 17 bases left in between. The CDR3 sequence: CASSLGTGAYLYGYTF. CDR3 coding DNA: TGTGCCAGCAGCTTAGGAACCGGGGCCTACCTTTATGGCTACACCTTC.

The CDR3 coding sequence is TGCAGTGCTCCTAAGACTAGCGGGAGGGCCGGGGGTAATGAGCAGTTCTTC. Translation gives CSAPKTSGRAGGNEQFF. The V gene is TRBV20-1, the J gene TRBJ2-1; 14 bases are a match to TRBD2. Germline CDR1 and CDR2: DFQATT and SNEGSKA (reference sequence). CDR3 length: 17 amino acids. Unmatched junction bases numbered 13, after V lost 5 bases and J lost 7 bases.

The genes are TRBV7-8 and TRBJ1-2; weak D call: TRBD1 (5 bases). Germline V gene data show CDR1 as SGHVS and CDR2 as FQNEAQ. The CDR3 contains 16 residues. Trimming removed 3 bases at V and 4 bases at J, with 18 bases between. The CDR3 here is CASSFEQAPSPYGYTF. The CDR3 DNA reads TGTGCCAGCAGCTTTGAACAGGCTCCCTCCCCCTATGGCTACACCTTC.

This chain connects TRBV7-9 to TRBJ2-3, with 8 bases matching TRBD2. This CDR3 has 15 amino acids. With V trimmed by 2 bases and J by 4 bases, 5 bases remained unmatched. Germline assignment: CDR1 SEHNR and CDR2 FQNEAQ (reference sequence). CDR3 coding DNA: TGTGCCAGCAGCTTAACGGGAGGGCCCTCAGATACGCAGTATTTT. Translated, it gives CASSLTGGPSDTQYF.

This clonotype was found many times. The CDR3 DNA reads TGTGCCAGCAGCCCCCATAGCGGGAGAGGGACAGATACGCAGTATTTT. It yields the protein CASSPHSGRGTDTQYF. The chain has TRBV7-2 and TRBJ2-3; TRBD2 agrees at 9 bases. CDR1 and CDR2 from the germline V gene are SGHTA and FQGNSA. The CDR3 runs to 16 residues. With V trimmed by 5 bases and J by 3 bases, 9 bases remained unmatched.

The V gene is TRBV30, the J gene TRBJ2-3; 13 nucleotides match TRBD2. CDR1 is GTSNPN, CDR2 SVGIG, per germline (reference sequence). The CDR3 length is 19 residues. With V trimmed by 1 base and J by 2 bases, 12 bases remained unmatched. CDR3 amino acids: CAWSGEVPGLAGPTDTQYF. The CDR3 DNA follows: TGTGCCTGGAGTGGCGAAGTCCCGGGACTAGCGGGGCCCACAGATACGCAGTATTTT. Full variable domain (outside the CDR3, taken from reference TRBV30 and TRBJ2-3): SQTIHQWPATLVQPVGSPLSLECTVEGTSNPNLYWYRQAAGRGLQLLFYSVGIGQISSEVPQNLSASRPQDRQFILSSKKLLLSDSGFYLCAWSGEVPGLAGPTDTQYFGPGTRLTVL.

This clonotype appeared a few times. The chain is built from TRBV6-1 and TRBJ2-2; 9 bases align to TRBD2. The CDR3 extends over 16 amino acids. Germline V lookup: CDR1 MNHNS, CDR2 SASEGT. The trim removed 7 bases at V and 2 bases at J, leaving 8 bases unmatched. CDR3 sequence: CASILSGGLNTGELFF. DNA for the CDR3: TGTGCCAGCATCCTTAGCGGGGGCCTCAACACCGGGGAGCTGTTTTTT.